This section outlines one T cell receptor (beta chain) sequence together with its context. Only a few counts were recorded for this clonotype. The antigen it binds to is not known. Base quality data are lacking; no much larger clone is found one base away. The time point label corresponds to: patch test 1, 2 weeks after DPC sensitization. This sample's treatment or condition label indicates: therapeutic diphenylcyclopropenone sensitization with weekly scalp DPC. At each patch-test visit, blood was drawn before the patch test was applied. Patients were considered eligible if aged 18 to 70, diagnosed with alopecia and deemed suitable for DPC therapy, and patients were excluded if pregnant. Total RNA was extracted from unfractionated whole blood that had been collected in Tempus Blood RNA tubes. Via the germline V gene (reference sequence), CDR1 is DFQATT and CDR2 SNEGSKA. The CDR3 covers 14 residues, taking in both the cysteine and the phenylalanine. Of the read, only the CDR3 DNA is kept; its 42 bases are in frame from base 1. The junction carries 19 bases between V and J, which are trimmed by 6 bases and 5 bases respectively.

These data come from a study of human T cells and chemical hapten exposure (dated by TCRdb to about 2021). The study in broad terms: For sensitization, 2% DPC in acetone was applied to a roughly 2 cm by roughly 2 cm area of upper inner arm skin. Weekly therapeutic DPC doses were additionally applied to the scalp of patients throughout the roughly 26-week study period. Patch testing was done on the upper back using Finn chambers containing 0.01% DPC, and results were scored after 6 days according to International Contact Dermatitis Research Group standards. The mostly female patient cohort included alopecia areata with under or over 50% scalp involvement, alopecia totalis and alopecia universalis. Libraries were pooled for sequencing, and variation in per-sample TCR yields was attributed mainly to small differences in library volumes within the pool. In alopecia patients, the study followed how the peripheral blood TCR repertoire changed in vivo over primary and secondary sensitization to diphenylcyclopropenone (DPC), a hapten. Blood samples were taken from patients before sensitization (week 0) and at 2, 6 and about 24 weeks after DPC sensitization. For TCR sequencing, blood came from 25 to 35 alopecia patients at anywhere from one to four time points (pre-sensitization, 2, 6 and 24 weeks). General conclusions and limits of the study: Alopecia, a presumed autoimmune disease, was present in all patients, so the immune response of the patients might differ from that of healthy individuals. Patch test score was positively correlated with the number of PT1 expanded TCRs, with significance at thresholds 8, 16 and 32 but not at 4. After repeated subsampling, changes were observed in the strength of the expansion versus patch-test correlation and in the threshold at which the correlation became significant. The number of TCRs above 1 in 1000 frequency did not change with DPC sensitization; there was no evidence of global repertoire structure alterations. Compared with pre-sensitization or healthy control sets, expanded TCRs formed significantly more large CDR3 similarity clusters, which is consistent with antigen-driven responses.

The library was produced with RACE. The sequencer was a NextSeq 500. During library preparation, unique molecular identifiers were attached to individual cDNA molecules so that TCRs could be counted quantitatively and reproducibly. Each blood RNA sample was used to sequence both TCR alpha and TCR beta chains. The original methods were these. The median number of TCRs per sample was roughly 100,000, ranging from roughly 23,224 to 690,600. V, J and CDR3 annotation of the TCR reads was performed with the Decombinator software suite. For PS versus PT1 abundance plots, all samples were subsampled to the same number of TCRs (28,000). TCRs were defined as expanded if absent before sensitization and observed at least eight times at the 2-week time point. In TCRdb, the public reads were trimmed at Q25 with fastp and aligned with MiXCR, with productive beta chains retained. A single entry per CDR3 protein holds the most common genes and DNA from its merged rows. These V and J calls originate from TCRdb's pipeline instead of the authors' own analysis. This sample gives 300,000 to 450,000 distinct CDR3 sequences in total; roughly 4.8% of them show up just once. The ten largest account for about 2.1% of the sample.

This sequence originates from a woman between 45 and 60 years old with alopecia areata. Some clones in this sample may be carry-over from other donors' samples. The sample in question was whole blood, obtained in connection with sensitization to the hapten diphenylcyclopropenone (DPC). The rearranged segments are TRBV20-1 and TRBJ1-1; matching of 6 bases hints at TRBD1 as the D gene. CDR3 reads: CSASGGGGSTEAFF. The nucleotides are TGCAGTGCAAGCGGCGGGGGCGGATCGACTGAAGCTTTCTTT.